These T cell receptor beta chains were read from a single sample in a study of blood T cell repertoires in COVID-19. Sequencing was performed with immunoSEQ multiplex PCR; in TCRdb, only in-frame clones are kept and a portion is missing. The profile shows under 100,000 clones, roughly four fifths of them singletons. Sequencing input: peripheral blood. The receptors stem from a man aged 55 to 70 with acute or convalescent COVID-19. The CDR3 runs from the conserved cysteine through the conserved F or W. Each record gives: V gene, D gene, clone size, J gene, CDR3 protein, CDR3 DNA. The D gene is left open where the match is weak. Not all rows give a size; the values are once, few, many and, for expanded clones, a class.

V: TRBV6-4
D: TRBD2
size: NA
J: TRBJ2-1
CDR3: CASSDQLSTGTSVSSYNEQFF
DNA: TGTGCCAGCAGTGACCAACTGAGTACCGGGACTAGCGTGAGCTCCTACAATGAGCAGTTCTTC

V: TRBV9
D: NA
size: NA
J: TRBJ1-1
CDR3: CASSEHNTEAFF
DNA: TGTGCCAGCAGCGAACACAACACTGAAGCTTTCTTT

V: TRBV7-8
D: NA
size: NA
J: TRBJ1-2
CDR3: CAIGGRYGYTF
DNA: TGTGCCATTGGAGGGCGCTATGGCTACACCTTC

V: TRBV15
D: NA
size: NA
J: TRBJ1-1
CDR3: CATSSPTGGTEAFF
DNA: TGTGCCACCAGCAGCCCGACCGGGGGTACTGAAGCTTTCTTT

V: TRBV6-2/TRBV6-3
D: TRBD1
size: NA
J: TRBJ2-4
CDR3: CASSSGQQKNIQYF
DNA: TGTGCCAGCAGTTCGGGACAGCAAAAAAACATTCAGTACTTC

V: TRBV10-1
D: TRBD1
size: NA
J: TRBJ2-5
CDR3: CASSDRGLGETQYF
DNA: TGCGCCAGCAGTGACAGGGGGCTAGGGGAGACCCAGTACTTC

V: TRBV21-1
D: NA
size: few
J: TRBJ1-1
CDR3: CASSKCAGRAFF
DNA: TGTGCCAGCAGCAAATGTGCGGGGCGAGCTTTCTTT

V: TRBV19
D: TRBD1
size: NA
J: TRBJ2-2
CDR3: CASVGRTGIGELFF
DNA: TGTGCCAGTGTGGGGAGGACAGGGATCGGGGAGCTGTTTTTT

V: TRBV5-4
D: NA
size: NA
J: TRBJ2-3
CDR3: CASSSGGTDWDTQYF
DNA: TGTGCCAGCAGCTCTGGAGGTACCGACTGGGATACGCAGTATTTT

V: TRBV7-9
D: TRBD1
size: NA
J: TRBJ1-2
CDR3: CASSQTGGSWGYTF
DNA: TGTGCCAGCAGCCAGACAGGGGGCTCGTGGGGCTACACCTTC

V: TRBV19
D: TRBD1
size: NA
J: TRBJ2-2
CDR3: CASSILTGQTGELFF
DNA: TGTGCCAGTAGTATTCTGACAGGGCAAACCGGGGAGCTGTTTTTT

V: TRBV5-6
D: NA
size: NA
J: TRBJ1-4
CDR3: CASSPGSYEKLFF
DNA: TGTGCCAGCAGCCCGGGTTCCTATGAAAAACTGTTTTTT

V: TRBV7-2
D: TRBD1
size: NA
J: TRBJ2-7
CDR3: CASSKGTGAGEQYF
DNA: TGTGCCAGCAGCAAGGGGACAGGGGCGGGCGAGCAGTACTTC

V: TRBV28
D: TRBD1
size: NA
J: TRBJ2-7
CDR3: CASSRPGQGYEQYF
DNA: TGTGCCAGCAGCAGACCGGGACAGGGATACGAGCAGTACTTC

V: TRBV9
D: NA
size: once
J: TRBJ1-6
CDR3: CASSQGQGSPLHF
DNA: TGTGCCAGCAGCCAGGGGCAGGGGTCACCCCTCCACTTT

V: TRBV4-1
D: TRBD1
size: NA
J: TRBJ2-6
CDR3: CASSQVGQISGANVLTF
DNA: TGCGCCAGCAGCCAGGTGGGACAGATTTCTGGGGCCAACGTCCTGACTTTC

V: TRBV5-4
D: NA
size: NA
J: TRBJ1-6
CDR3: CASSSQAGPSFSPLHF
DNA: TGTGCCAGCAGCTCCCAGGCGGGACCCTCCTTTTCACCCCTCCACTTT

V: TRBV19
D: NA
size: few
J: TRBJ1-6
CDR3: CASSMGSSYNSPLHF
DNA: TGTGCCAGTAGTATGGGGAGCTCCTATAATTCACCCCTCCACTTT

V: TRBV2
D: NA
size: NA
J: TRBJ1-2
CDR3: CASRGDLYGYTF
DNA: TGTGCCAGCAGGGGAGATCTCTATGGCTACACCTTC

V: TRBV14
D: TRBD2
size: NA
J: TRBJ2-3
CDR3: CASSQGYLGGVGDTQYF
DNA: TGTGCCAGCAGCCAAGGATATCTCGGGGGGGTAGGAGATACGCAGTATTTT

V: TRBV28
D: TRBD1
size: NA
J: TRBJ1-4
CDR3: CASSLGTARINEKLFF
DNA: TGTGCCAGCAGCCTCGGGACAGCCCGGATTAATGAAAAACTGTTTTTT

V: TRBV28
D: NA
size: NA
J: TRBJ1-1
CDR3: CASSSRERGSEAFF
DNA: TGTGCCAGCAGTTCTCGGGAGAGAGGCTCTGAAGCTTTCTTT

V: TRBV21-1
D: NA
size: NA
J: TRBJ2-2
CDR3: CASSSPTGSAGELFF
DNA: TGTGCCAGCAGCTCTCCGACAGGGTCAGCCGGGGAGCTGTTTTTT

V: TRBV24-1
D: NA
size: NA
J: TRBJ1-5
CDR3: CATSGVLPSGQPQHF
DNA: TGTGCCACCAGTGGGGTACTCCCCTCGGGACAGCCCCAGCATTTT

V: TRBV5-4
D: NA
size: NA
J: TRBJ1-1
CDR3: CASSLEMMNTEAFF
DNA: TGTGCCAGCAGCCTCGAGATGATGAACACTGAAGCTTTCTTT

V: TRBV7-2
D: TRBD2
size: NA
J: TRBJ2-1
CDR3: CASRLAGSSYNEQFF
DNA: TGTGCCAGCCGACTAGCGGGGAGCTCCTACAATGAGCAGTTCTTC

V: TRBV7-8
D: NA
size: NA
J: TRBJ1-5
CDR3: CASSADVQGQPQHF
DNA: TGTGCCAGCAGCGCGGACGTACAGGGTCAGCCCCAGCATTTT

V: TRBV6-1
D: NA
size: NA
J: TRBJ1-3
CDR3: CASRGGGGSSTIYF
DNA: TGTGCCAGCAGGGGCGGTGGAGGATCCAGCACCATATATTTT

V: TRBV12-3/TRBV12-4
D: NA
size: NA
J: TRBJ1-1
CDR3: CASVQGPRTEAFF
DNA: TGTGCCAGCGTACAGGGACCGAGAACTGAAGCTTTCTTT

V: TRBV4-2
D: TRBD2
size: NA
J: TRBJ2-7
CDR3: CASSQAGTSGSYEQYF
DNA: TGTGCCAGCAGCCAAGCCGGGACTAGCGGCTCCTACGAGCAGTACTTC

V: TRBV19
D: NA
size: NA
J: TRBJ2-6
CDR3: CASSGRGMTGANVLTF
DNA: TGTGCCAGTAGTGGGAGGGGGATGACTGGGGCCAACGTCCTGACTTTC

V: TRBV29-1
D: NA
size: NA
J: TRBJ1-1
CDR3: CSVSPATEAFF
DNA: TGCAGCGTTTCCCCCGCGACTGAAGCTTTCTTT

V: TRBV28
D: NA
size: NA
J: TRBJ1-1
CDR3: CASSAGTAGRNTEAFF
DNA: TGTGCCAGTTCAGCGGGGACCGCTGGGCGTAATACTGAAGCTTTCTTT

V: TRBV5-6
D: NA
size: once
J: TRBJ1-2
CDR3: CASSFLRQLGYTF
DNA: TGTGCCAGCAGCTTCCTTAGACAGCTTGGCTACACCTTC

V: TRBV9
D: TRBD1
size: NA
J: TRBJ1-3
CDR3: CASSVALGQAGDTIYF
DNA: TGTGCCAGCAGCGTAGCCCTGGGACAGGCGGGGGACACCATATATTTT

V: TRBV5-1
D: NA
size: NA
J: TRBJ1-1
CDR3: CASSLGGRTNTEAFF
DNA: TGCGCCAGCAGCCTGGGAGGGCGGACGAACACTGAAGCTTTCTTT

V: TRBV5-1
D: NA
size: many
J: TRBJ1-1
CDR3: CASGPQAGWDTEAFF
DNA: TGCGCCAGCGGTCCACAGGCAGGATGGGACACTGAAGCTTTCTTT

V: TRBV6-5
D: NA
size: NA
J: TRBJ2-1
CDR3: CASSSTAYNEQFF
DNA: TGTGCCAGCAGTTCGACAGCTTACAATGAGCAGTTCTTC

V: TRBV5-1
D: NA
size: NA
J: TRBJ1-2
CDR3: CASSLGLGQNGYTF
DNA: TGCGCCAGCAGCTTGGGTCTGGGGCAGAATGGCTACACCTTC

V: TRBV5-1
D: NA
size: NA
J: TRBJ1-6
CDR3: CASSGGANNSPLHF
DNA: TGCGCCAGCAGCGGGGGGGCGAATAATTCACCCCTCCACTTT

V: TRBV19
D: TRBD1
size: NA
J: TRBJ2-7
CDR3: CASSISGQGTYEQYF
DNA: TGTGCCAGTAGTATTTCCGGACAGGGGACCTACGAGCAGTACTTC

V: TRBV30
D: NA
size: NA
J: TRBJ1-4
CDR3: CAWSAGGTNEKLFF
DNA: TGTGCCTGGAGTGCCGGCGGCACTAATGAAAAACTGTTTTTT

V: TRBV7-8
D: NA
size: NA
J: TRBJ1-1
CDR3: CASSPGAGSNTEAFF
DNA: TGTGCCAGCAGCCCCGGAGCAGGGTCGAACACTGAAGCTTTCTTT

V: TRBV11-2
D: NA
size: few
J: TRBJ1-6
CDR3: CATTPRGIGNSPLHF
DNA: TGTGCCACCACGCCTAGAGGGATAGGGAATTCACCCCTCCACTTT

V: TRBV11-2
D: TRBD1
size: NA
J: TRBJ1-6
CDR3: CASSLRQGARNSPLHF
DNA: TGTGCCAGCAGCTTAAGGCAGGGGGCGAGAAATTCACCCCTCCACTTT

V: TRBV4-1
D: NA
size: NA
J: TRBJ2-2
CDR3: CASSRGLNTGELFF
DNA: TGCGCCAGCAGTCGTGGCCTGAACACCGGGGAGCTGTTTTTT

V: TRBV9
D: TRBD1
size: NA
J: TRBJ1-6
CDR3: CASSVERDRHSPLHF
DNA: TGTGCCAGCAGCGTAGAACGGGACAGGCATTCACCCCTCCACTTT

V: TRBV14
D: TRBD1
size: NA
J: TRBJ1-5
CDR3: CASSLGQGSNQPQHF
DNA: TGTGCCAGCAGTCTCGGACAGGGTAGCAATCAGCCCCAGCATTTT

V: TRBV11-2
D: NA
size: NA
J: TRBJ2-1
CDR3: CASSLAGVQSSYNEQFF
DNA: TGTGCCAGCAGCCTCGCAGGGGTCCAGAGCTCCTACAATGAGCAGTTCTTC

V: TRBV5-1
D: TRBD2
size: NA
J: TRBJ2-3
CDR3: CASSFLSSGGPDTQYF
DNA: TGCGCCAGCAGCTTTCTTTCCAGCGGGGGGCCGGATACGCAGTATTTT

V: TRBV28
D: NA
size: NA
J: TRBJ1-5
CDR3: CASSPPLGRNQPQHF
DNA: TGTGCCAGCAGCCCCCCCCTGGGGCGAAATCAGCCCCAGCATTTT

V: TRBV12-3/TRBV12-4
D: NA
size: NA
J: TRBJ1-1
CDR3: CASTKRGGTEAFF
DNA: TGTGCCAGCACCAAAAGGGGGGGGACTGAAGCTTTCTTT

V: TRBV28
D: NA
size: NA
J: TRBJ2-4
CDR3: CAISPSGRGNIQYF
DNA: TGTGCCATTAGCCCCTCGGGGCGGGGAAACATTCAGTACTTC